The clone carrying this T cell receptor (beta chain) was observed a single time. This specimen comes from a study of blood T cell repertoires in COVID-19. For the study at large: The origin of the acute and convalescent COVID-19 samples was the United States, Italy and Spain.

V was clipped by 3 bases and J by 4 bases, with 9 bases between them. Germline-derived CDR1 and CDR2 are LNHDA and SQIVND (reference sequence). The CDR3 has 13 amino acids. Assay: immunoSEQ multiplex PCR; the TCRdb copy retains only in-frame clones and omits some. The sample lists 200,000 to 300,000 clones; about 88% were seen once. This receptor was identified in a man aged 25 to 40 with active or convalescent COVID-19. The rearrangement uses TRBV19 and TRBJ1-1, with D perhaps matching TRBD1 (5 bases). Sequenced sample: peripheral blood. CDR3 protein: CASSMSRGTEAFF. The DNA for the CDR3 is TGTGCCAGTAGTATGTCTAGGGGCACTGAAGCTTTCTTT.